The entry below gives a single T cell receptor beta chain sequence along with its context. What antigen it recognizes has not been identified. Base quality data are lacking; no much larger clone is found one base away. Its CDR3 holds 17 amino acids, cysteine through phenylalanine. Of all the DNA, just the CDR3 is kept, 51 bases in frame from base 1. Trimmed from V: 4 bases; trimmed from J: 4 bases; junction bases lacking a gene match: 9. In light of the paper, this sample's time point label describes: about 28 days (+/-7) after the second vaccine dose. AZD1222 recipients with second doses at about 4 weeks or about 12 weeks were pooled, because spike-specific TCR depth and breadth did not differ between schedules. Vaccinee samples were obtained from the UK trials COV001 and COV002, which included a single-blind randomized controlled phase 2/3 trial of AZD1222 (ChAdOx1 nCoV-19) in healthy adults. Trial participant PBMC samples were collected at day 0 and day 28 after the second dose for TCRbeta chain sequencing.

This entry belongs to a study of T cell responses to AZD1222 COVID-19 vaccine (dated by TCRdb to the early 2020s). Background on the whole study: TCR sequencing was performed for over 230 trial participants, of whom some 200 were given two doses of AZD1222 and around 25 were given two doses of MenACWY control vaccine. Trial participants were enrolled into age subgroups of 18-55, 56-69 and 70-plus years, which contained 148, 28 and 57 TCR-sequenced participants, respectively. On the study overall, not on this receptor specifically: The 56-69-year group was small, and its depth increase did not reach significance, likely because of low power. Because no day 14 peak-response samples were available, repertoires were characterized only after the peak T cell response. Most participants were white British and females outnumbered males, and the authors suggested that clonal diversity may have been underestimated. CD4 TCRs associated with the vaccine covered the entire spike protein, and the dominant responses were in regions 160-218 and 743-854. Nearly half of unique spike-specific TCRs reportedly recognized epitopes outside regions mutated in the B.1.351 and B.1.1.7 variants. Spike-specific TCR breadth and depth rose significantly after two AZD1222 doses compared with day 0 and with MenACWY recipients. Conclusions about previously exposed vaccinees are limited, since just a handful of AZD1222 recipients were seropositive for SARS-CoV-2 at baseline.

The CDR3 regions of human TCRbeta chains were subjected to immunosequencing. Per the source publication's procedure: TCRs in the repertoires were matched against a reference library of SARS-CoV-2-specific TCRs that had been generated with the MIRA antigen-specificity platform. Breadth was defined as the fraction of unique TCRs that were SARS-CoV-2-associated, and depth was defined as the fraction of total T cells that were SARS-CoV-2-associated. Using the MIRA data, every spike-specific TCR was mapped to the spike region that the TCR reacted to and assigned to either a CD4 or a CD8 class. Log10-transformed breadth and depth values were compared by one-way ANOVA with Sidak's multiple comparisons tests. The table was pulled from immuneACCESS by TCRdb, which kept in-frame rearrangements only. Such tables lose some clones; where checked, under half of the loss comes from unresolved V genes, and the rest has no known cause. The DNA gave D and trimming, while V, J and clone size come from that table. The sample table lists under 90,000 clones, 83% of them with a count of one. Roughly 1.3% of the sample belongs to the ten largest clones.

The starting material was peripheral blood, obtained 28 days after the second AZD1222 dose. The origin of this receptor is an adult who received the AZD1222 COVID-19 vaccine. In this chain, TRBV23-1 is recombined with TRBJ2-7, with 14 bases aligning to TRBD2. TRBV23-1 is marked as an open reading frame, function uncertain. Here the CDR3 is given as CASSLQTSGRADYEQYF. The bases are TGCGCCAGCAGTCTACAGACTAGCGGGAGGGCCGATTACGAGCAGTACTTC.